This T cell receptor (beta chain) was recorded in a study of CD8 T cells in Susac syndrome. Germline assignment: CDR1 LGHDT and CDR2 YNNKEL (reference sequence). V was cut by 4 bases and J by 9 bases, with 16 bases left in between. The CDR3 loop spans 15 amino acids. Sequencing targeted TCR beta in T cells from blood (CD8+ and CD4+). It was with random hexamers that roughly 0.45 to 1 ug RNA was reverse transcribed. The authors amplified TCR beta CDR3 across 54 Vbeta and 13 Jbeta using immunoSEQ multiplex PCR. TCRdb redid the calling of the immunoSEQ multiplex PCR reads with MiXCR, one entry per CDR3 protein. Counted here are 150,000 to 190,000 distinct CDR3 sequences, approximately 96% occurring once; the ten biggest clones make up more than 0.2%.

Sequences were obtained from CD8+ T cells from PBMCs. This TCR derives from a human donor with multiple sclerosis. This chain joins TRBV3-1 and TRBJ2-6; D is unclear. CDR3 sequence reads: CASSPSPLLDNVLTF. In nucleotides, the CDR3 is TGTGCCAGCAGCCCTTCACCCCTACTGGACAACGTCCTGACTTTC.